What follows is one TCR beta chain and its context. Its specificity is unknown. The protocol was immunoSEQ multiplex PCR, while the TCRdb copy is restricted to in-frame clones and leaves out a portion. Of over a million clones listed, approximately 80% were seen once; the top ten hold 0.52%. The sample is drawn from a study of shared clonotypes between healthy human individuals. Findings of the study overall: Exclusively blood specimens were collected; tissue repertoires likely differ.

Germline CDR1 is SGHRS and CDR2 is YFSETQ. CDR3 length: 14 residues. V was pared by 2 bases and J by 6 bases, with 12 bases between. This receptor was obtained from a man aged 18 to 35 in good health. Some clones in this sample may be carry-over from other donors' samples. The chain recombines TRBV5-1 with TRBJ2-1, with a possible D match to TRBD2 (6 bases). The specimen sequenced was memory CD4+ T cells from PBMCs. Noted subset: CD45RA-negative fraction. CDR3 DNA: TGCGCCAGCAGCTTTATAGCGGAGGGCAATGAGCAGTTCTTC. It is translated as CASSFIAEGNEQFF.